The 14 T cell receptor beta chains below were found in one sample sequenced in a study of siplizumab effects on memory and regulatory T cells. Data came from immunoSEQ multiplex PCR; TCRdb stores just in-frame clones and leaves some out. The profile shows 50,000 to 75,000 clones, 95% to 98% of them singletons. The sequencing input was naive CD8+ T cells sorted from blood. These receptors originate from a human donor in good health.

The gene calls are TRBV11-1 and TRBJ2-3, with unresolved D. From germline, CDR1 is SGHAT and CDR2 FQDESV (reference sequence). Trimming shortened V by 4 bases and J by 2 bases, and 19 bases separated the two germline ends. CDR3 size: 17 residues. CDR3 bases: TGTGCCAGCAGCTCCCCACGGGCGACATTAACCACAGATACGCAGTATTTT. This sequence encodes CASSSPRATLTTDTQYF.

Only one count was recorded for this clone. The chain is built from TRBV19 and TRBJ2-3, with 14 bases fitting TRBD2. There are 17 residues in the CDR3. The germline gives CDR1 LNHDA, CDR2 SQIVND (reference sequence). V was clipped by 5 bases and J by 5 bases; unmatched bases: 9. CDR3 bases: TGTGCCAGTAGTTCGACTAGCGGGGGGGCGTTTGGAGATACGCAGTATTTT. Translated: CASSSTSGGAFGDTQYF.

The rearrangement uses TRBV9 and TRBJ1-5; D perhaps matches TRBD1 (6 bases). The CDR3 is 19 amino acids. Trimming stripped 0 bases from V and 0 bases from J, with 19 bases between. Germline loops: CDR1 SGDLS, CDR2 YYNGEE. CDR3 nucleotides: TGTGCCAGCAGCGTAGAGGGGGAAAACCAACCTGATAGCAATCAGCCCCAGCATTTT. It encodes CASSVEGENQPDSNQPQHF. Full variable domain (rest looked up from reference TRBV9 and TRBJ1-5): DSGVTQTPKHLITATGQRVTLRCSPRSGDLSVYWYQQSLDQGLQFLIQYYNGEERAKGNILERFSAQQFPDLHSELNLSSLELGDSALYFCASSVEGENQPDSNQPQHFGDGTRLSIL.

This chain uses TRBV27 with TRBJ2-5; D ambiguous. The V and J ends lost 4 bases and 0 bases respectively, with 9 bases between them. Germline CDR1 reads MNHEY; CDR2 reads SMNVEV (reference sequence). This CDR3 comprises 14 residues. The CDR3 DNA sequence: TGTGCCAGCAGTTCGTGGGCAGACCAAGAGACCCAGTACTTC. It specifies CASSSWADQETQYF.

The chain employs TRBV9 and TRBJ2-7; unclear D gene. Trimming stripped 0 bases from V and 3 bases from J, with 7 bases between. The CDR3 loop spans 13 amino acids. Per the germline V gene, CDR1 is SGDLS and CDR2 is YYNGEE. CDR3 nucleotides: TGTGCCAGCAGCGTAGTTCCGGGCTACGAGCAGTACTTC. Its protein product is CASSVVPGYEQYF.

The rearrangement uses TRBV4-1 and TRBJ1-1, with 8 bases fitting TRBD1. Germline V gives CDR1 MGHRA, CDR2 YSYEKL. V dropped 1 base and J dropped 5; count of bases not matched to a gene: 9. The CDR3 runs 16 residues. CDR3 amino acids: CASSQAAFQGATEAFF. The CDR3 DNA follows: TGCGCCAGCAGCCAAGCTGCATTTCAGGGGGCTACTGAAGCTTTCTTT.

This clone showed up just once. Here the CDR3 reads CASNVGGDYEQYF. CDR3 nucleotides: TGTGCCAGCAACGTAGGAGGGGACTACGAGCAGTACTTC. This sequence joins TRBV5-6 and TRBJ2-7, with D perhaps matching TRBD2 (6 bases). With 6 bases removed from V and 3 bases from J, the gap between germline ends came to 13 bases. The germline CDR1 and CDR2 sequences are SGHDT and YYEEEE. The CDR3 loop spans 13 amino acids.

The sample holds one count of this clone. The chain links TRBV10-3 to TRBJ2-2; 8 bases are shared with TRBD2. V was pared by 9 bases and J by 5 bases, with 14 bases of the junction left unmatched. Germline V CDR1 and CDR2: ENHRY, SYGVKD. The CDR3 is made up of 16 amino acids. For the CDR3, the DNA is TGTGCCATACACCCCGGGACTAGAGGCTTTACCGGGGAGCTGTTTTTT. It encodes CAIHPGTRGFTGELFF.

J is TRBJ2-5 and V is TRBV5-1; the D gene could be TRBD1 or TRBD2 (5 bases each). The J call may be incorrect, as the DNA end agrees better with TRBJ2-7. The CDR3 is made up of 13 amino acids. Germline loops: CDR1 SGHRS, CDR2 YFSETQ. The CDR3 protein is CASSWDGSYEQYF. The DNA of the CDR3 is TGCGCCAGCAGCTGGGACGGTAGCTACGAGCAGTACTTC.

The chain couples TRBV9 to TRBJ2-2, with 7 bases lining up with TRBD1. The CDR3 is 16 amino acids. V was clipped by 4 bases and J by 1 base; unmatched bases: 7. CDR1 and CDR2 from the germline V gene are SGDLS and YYNGEE. The DNA for the CDR3 is TGTGCCAGCAGCCCCCGGACAGGTCAGAACACCGGGGAGCTGTTTTTT. Its translation: CASSPRTGQNTGELFF.

Worth noting for this clone: The DNA is left out, because the CDR3 cannot be placed on it with certainty; the CDR3 is given as TCRdb lists it. The chain links TRBV6-1 to TRBJ1-5; TRBD1 reflects the table's D call only, with no check against the DNA. CDR1 is MNHNS and CDR2 is SASEGT in the germline V gene. The CDR3 length equals 15 residues, ends included. The CDR3 region is CASSTSTETISPQHF.

CDR3 nucleotides: TGTGCCAGCAGGCAGACAGGGGATTCCTATAATTCACCCCTCCACTTT. The encoded protein is CASRQTGDSYNSPLHF. The chain joins TRBV7-3 to TRBJ1-6; 8 nucleotides line up with TRBD1. In germline, CDR1 is SGHTA, CDR2 FQGTGA. J gave up 1 base and V 6 bases, and 5 bases lay outside the gene matches. The CDR3 contains 16 residues.

This clone was seen just once. The chain combines TRBV11-2 with TRBJ2-5; a weak D match, TRBD2 (7 bases). V was trimmed by 4 bases and J by 4 bases, leaving 13 bases between them. Germline V gives CDR1 SGHAT, CDR2 FQNNGV. This CDR3 region has 14 residues. In nucleotides, the CDR3 is TGTGCCAGCAGCTCTACCGGGGGGCCAGAGACCCAGTACTTC. Its protein product is CASSSTGGPETQYF.

The rearrangement links TRBV27 to TRBJ2-6, with D perhaps matching TRBD1 or TRBD2 (5 bases each). Germline V CDR1 and CDR2: MNHEY, SMNVEV (reference sequence). Trimming took 6 bases from V and 4 from J, leaving 16 bases between them. The CDR3 spans 16 residues. CDR3 residues: CASSPWDPSGANVLTF. In nucleotides, the CDR3 is TGTGCCAGCAGCCCATGGGACCCCAGCGGGGCCAACGTCCTGACTTTC.